A selection of T cell receptor beta chains follows, all from one sample in a study of cytomegalovirus exposure and HLA in healthy donors. Here immunoSEQ multiplex PCR was the method, and the copy in TCRdb shows in-frame clones only, minus some. The table records roughly 130,000 clones, over 60% of them present only once. Specimen: PBMCs. All receptors come from a human donor in good health. The CDR3 runs from the conserved cysteine through the conserved F or W. The D gene is left open where the match is weak. The size entry is marked missing in some rows and otherwise reads once, few, many or a size class.

j_call,clone_size,d_call,v_call,cdr3_nt,cdr3_aa
TRBJ1-5,NA,TRBD1,TRBV5-8,TGTGCCAGCAGCCAGGCGACAGGGGGCAATCAGCCCCAGCATTTT,CASSQATGGNQPQHF
TRBJ1-3,NA,TRBD1,TRBV28,TGTGCCAGCAGTCCCCCAGGGACAGGGGTTCGTAACACCATATATTTT,CASSPPGTGVRNTIYF
TRBJ1-1,NA,NA,TRBV7-9,TGTGCCAGCAGCGACCGGGGGGGGTCTGAAGCTTTCTTT,CASSDRGGSEAFF
TRBJ2-1,NA,TRBD2,TRBV6-1,TGTGCCAGCAGTGGGGATCGGGGGGGACACTCCTACAATGAGCAGTTCTTC,CASSGDRGGHSYNEQFF
TRBJ2-1,NA,TRBD2,TRBV7-9,TGTGCCAGCAGCCCTGTCGGACTAGCGGGGAAGATCCAGTTCTTC,CASSPVGLAGKIQFF
TRBJ2-1,NA,TRBD2,TRBV11-2,TGTGCCAGCAGCTATAGCGGGGGGGCGAATGAGCAGTTCTTC,CASSYSGGANEQFF
TRBJ2-7,NA,TRBD2,TRBV9,TGTGCCAGCAGCGTCGGGTGGGGGAGGGGCTCCTACGAGCAGTACTTC,CASSVGWGRGSYEQYF
TRBJ2-4,once,TRBD2,TRBV6-5,TGTGCCAGCAGTTACCGGACTAGCGGGGGGGGTATTCAGTACTTC,CASSYRTSGGGIQYF
TRBJ2-4,NA,TRBD1,TRBV5-1,TGCGCCAGCAGCCAGGACAGGGGTAACATTCAGTACTTC,CASSQDRGNIQYF
TRBJ1-4,NA,NA,TRBV28,TGTGCCAGCAGTTCTGGTCCAGGGAGGAAACTGTTTTTT,CASSSGPGRKLFF